A selection of T cell receptor beta chains follows, all from one sample in a study of glioma-infiltrating T cells. Each CDR3 protein gets one entry after TCRdb re-called the multiplex PCR reads with MiXCR. The table lists about 200,000 distinct CDR3 sequences, about 32% of them singletons, with roughly 21% in the top ten. The material sequenced was glioma tissue, nonneoplastic brain tissue, or PBMCs (not recorded which). All receptors derive from a human donor with low-grade glioma or glioblastoma, undergoing nonglioma brain surgery, or in good health (not recorded which). The CDR3 runs from the conserved cysteine through the conserved F or W. The size of a clone is reported for some rows only, either as once, few or many, or as a class for expanded clones.

CDR3aa	abundance	v_gene	j_gene	len
CAWSVRTGYSEQYF	NA	TRBV30	TRBJ2-7	14
CASSLGGGARGYTF	NA	TRBV5-1	TRBJ1-2	14
CASRRDRGLSNQPQHF	many	TRBV28	TRBJ1-5	16
CASSQGLPLTSYEQYF	few	TRBV16	TRBJ2-7	16
CASSLMGGGNTGELFF	many	TRBV7-2	TRBJ2-2	16
CASSLAEYSYNEQFF	NA	TRBV5-1	TRBJ2-1	15
CASSPDLTGSYNEQFF	few	TRBV5-6	TRBJ2-1	16
CASSSPEGSDTQYF	many	TRBV7-2	TRBJ2-3	14
CASSLVALETQYF	many	TRBV28	TRBJ2-5	13
CASSDLNRGNTEAFF	many	TRBV25-1	TRBJ1-1	15
CAWSQGSNQPQHF	once	TRBV30	TRBJ1-5	13
CATSDVGQESTDTQYF	many	TRBV24-1	TRBJ2-3	16
CASSQDRPSGSANEQFF	NA	TRBV4-3	TRBJ2-1	17
CASSQDVGEPQPQHF	many	TRBV4-2	TRBJ1-5	15
CSASRDSTDTQYF	NA	TRBV20-1	TRBJ2-3	13
CASTTAPGQGAYEQYF	NA	TRBV19	TRBJ2-7	16
CASSYSGYDYEQYF	many	TRBV6-6	TRBJ2-7	14
CATSSFYICSASRDSQNQPQHF	NA	TRBV15	TRBJ1-5	22
CASSHAPGLAGGPVRGELFF	few	TRBV11-1	TRBJ2-2	20
CSARPLAGGDEQYF	NA	TRBV20-1	TRBJ2-7	14
CASPSGQAGSGNTIYF	NA	TRBV18	TRBJ1-3	16
CASSRDRDQPQHF	few	TRBV19	TRBJ1-5	13
CASSQDFRQGYNEQFF	many	TRBV3-1	TRBJ2-1	16
CAGKGQNTDTQYF	many	TRBV6-2/TRBV6-3	TRBJ2-3	13
CASSLGGYRTDTQYF	NA	TRBV5-1	TRBJ2-3	15
CASSWVRQETQYF	NA	TRBV7-2	TRBJ2-5	13
CASSNGNRELTYGYTF	many	TRBV5-4	TRBJ1-2	16
CSLRGDGGTSGRVNISSYNEQFF	NA	TRBV29-1	TRBJ2-1	23
CASSQETRNRGYTF	many	TRBV4-1	TRBJ1-2	14
CASSLGVVRSGDTQYF	NA	TRBV7-9	TRBJ2-3	16
CASSLPRGELFF	NA	TRBV7-9	TRBJ2-2	12
CASSFQGAQPQNF	NA	TRBV27	TRBJ1-5	13
CATATGAGANVLTF	few	TRBV24-1	TRBJ2-6	14
CASSYSLLVSNEQFF	many	TRBV6-2/TRBV6-3	TRBJ2-1	15
CASSLGVEGAVETQYF	few	TRBV7-2	TRBJ2-5	16
CASSDATSTDTQYF	many	TRBV4-3	TRBJ2-3	14
CASSSRGQRVGAFF	many	TRBV12-3/TRBV12-4	TRBJ1-1	14
CASSSYGGPQFF	many	TRBV6-1	TRBJ2-1	12
CASSSPSGTYNEQYF	NA	TRBV27	TRBJ2-7	15
CASRIAQGSINEQFF	many	TRBV6-1	TRBJ2-1	15
CASSPLTLSYNEQFF	many	TRBV18	TRBJ2-1	15
CASSYSILGARYEQYF	many	TRBV6-6	TRBJ2-7	16
CASSYLQGPQETQYF	many	TRBV6-2/TRBV6-3	TRBJ2-5	15
CASSSLTGGAGIVAEAFF	NA	TRBV27	TRBJ1-1	18
CASSLVGNYNEQFF	NA	TRBV5-4	TRBJ2-1	14
CASKPTGAGEQFF	many	TRBV6-2/TRBV6-3	TRBJ2-1	13
CDSTQRGDIYEQYF	NA	TRBV6-1	TRBJ2-7	14
CASSGLRSTGELFF	few	TRBV19	TRBJ2-2	14
CASIKSGYNEQFF	many	TRBV6-1	TRBJ2-1	13
CASSISHGGTEAFF	few	TRBV19	TRBJ1-1	14
CASSQRPQVGGDTDTQYF	NA	TRBV7-2	TRBJ2-3	18